The sequence of this T cell receptor (beta chain) was determined in a study of blood T cell repertoires in COVID-19. Germline V CDR1 and CDR2: LNHDA, SQIVND (reference sequence). This CDR3 region has 16 residues. V dropped 5 bases and J dropped 3; count of bases not matched to a gene: 11. TCRdb's copy holds only in-frame clones and misses some; the assay was immunoSEQ multiplex PCR. The profile shows some 300,000 clones, around 90% of them singletons. The V call is TRBV19, the J call TRBJ1-2; 8 positions match TRBD1. The clonotype was recovered from a woman between 45 and 65 years old with COVID-19, enrolled during active disease. The sequencing input was peripheral blood. CDR3 amino acids: CASSGGVTGDYYGYTF. DNA for the CDR3: TGTGCCAGTAGTGGGGGTGTGACAGGGGACTACTATGGCTACACCTTC.